One and the same sample provided the 20 T cell receptor beta chains below, sequenced in a study of blood T cells in healthy people across ages (dated by TCRdb to between 2015 and 2017). The library was generated by 5' RACE. Reads for this sample came from an Illumina HiSeq 2500. A second PCR of roughly 7 to 11 cycles was performed with a sample-barcoded 5' primer and a J-beta primer mix. TCRdb's own reprocessing of the public reads used fastp at Q25 and MiXCR and kept productive beta chains. Rows matching on CDR3 protein sequence are summarized as one entry with the most common DNA and genes. The sample table contains hundreds of thousands of distinct CDR3 sequences; only one count was recorded for roughly 25% of them. Of the sample, 8% to 10% falls within the top ten clones. These data also featured in a second study, about T cells of mothers and their children.

Sequencing used blood. These receptors were taken from a boy younger than 18 in good health.

The chain combines TRBV9 with TRBJ2-7; D is possibly TRBD2 (6 bases). Germline V CDR1 and CDR2: SGDLS, YYNGEE. Trimming stripped 4 bases from V and 4 bases from J, with 24 bases between. The length of the CDR3 is 17 residues. The CDR3 DNA follows: TGTGCCAGCAGCCCGAGACTAGTGGGCAATTCTCCGTACGAGCAGTACTTC. This gives the protein CASSPRLVGNSPYEQYF.

This chain links TRBV14 with TRBJ1-1; D not certain. Deletions cut 1 base from V and 4 bases from J, with 16 bases between. The germline V gene has CDR1 SGHDN and CDR2 FVKESK. This CDR3 has 16 amino acids. The CDR3 sequence: CASSQVRPGTPTEAFF. CDR3 sequence (DNA): TGTGCCAGCAGCCAAGTTCGCCCGGGCACCCCCACTGAAGCTTTCTTT.

The rearrangement links TRBV29-1 to TRBJ2-7; D possibly corresponds to TRBD2 (6 bases). This CDR3 comprises 12 residues. Germline CDR1 SQVTM, CDR2 ANQGSEA. The V end lost 6 bases, the J end lost 1 base, and 10 bases lay between the germline ends. In nucleotides, the CDR3 is TGCAGCGTGGAGGGGTTTTCCTACGAGCAGTACTTC. This translates into CSVEGFSYEQYF.

Only a few counts were recorded for this clonotype. At one end, the junction sequence differs from germline, possibly due to a read error. The chain uses TRBV7-7 and TRBJ2-5; D is perhaps TRBD1 or TRBD2 (7 bases each). CDR1 and CDR2 (germline): SSHAT, FNYEAQ (reference sequence). There are 15 residues in the CDR3. Here the CDR3 reads CASSPGGTVPHTQYF. The CDR3 DNA reads TGTGCTAGCAGCCCCGGGGGGACAGTGCCTCACACCCAGTACTTC.

V and J are TRBV11-2 and TRBJ2-2; TRBD2 is a possible D gene (5 bases). Trimming took 6 bases from V and 5 from J, leaving 10 bases between them. Germline CDR1 and CDR2: SGHAT and FQNNGV. The CDR3 runs 13 residues. In DNA, the CDR3 is TGTGCCAGCAGTACTAGTTCGACCGGGGAGCTGTTTTTT. It translates to CASSTSSTGELFF.

This clonotype was observed a few times. The chain couples TRBV19 to TRBJ2-6; maybe TRBD1 (6 bases). Looked up from germline, CDR1 is LNHDA and CDR2 is SQIVND (reference sequence). CDR3 length equals 16 residues. Deletions cut 3 bases from V and 0 bases from J, with 9 bases between. The CDR3 region has the DNA TGTGCCAGTAGTATTACAGGGTACTCTGGGGCCAACGTCCTGACTTTC. Translated: CASSITGYSGANVLTF.

This clonotype was counted between two and nine times. The junction shows a germline mismatch at one end, possibly a read error. The chain joins TRBV12-3 or TRBV12-4 to TRBJ2-4; 10 nucleotides line up with TRBD2. The CDR3 consists of 17 residues. CDR3 nucleotides: TGTGCCAGCAGCCCAAGTACTAGCGGGATCGCCAAAAACGTTCAGTACTTC. Translation gives CASSPSTSGIAKNVQYF.

The rearrangement uses TRBV6-2 or TRBV6-3 and TRBJ2-3, with TRBD2 as a possible D gene (6 bases). Between the trimmed V and J ends, which lost 2 bases and 7 bases, there was a span of 16 bases. Germline V CDR1 and CDR2: MNHEY, SVGEGT. CDR3 size: 15 residues. The CDR3 DNA reads as TGTGCCAGCAGTTACGAGGCGGGACCGCCAAATACGCAGTATTTT. Translated: CASSYEAGPPNTQYF.

The rearrangement joins TRBV20-1 to TRBJ2-1; no clear D gene. V was pared by 6 bases and J by 3 bases, with 15 bases between. Per the germline V gene, CDR1 is DFQATT and CDR2 is SNEGSKA (reference sequence). The CDR3 totals 14 residues. CDR3 region: CSAISSWGYNEQFF. In nucleotides, the CDR3 is TGCAGTGCGATCAGCTCATGGGGCTACAATGAGCAGTTCTTC.

The chain recombines TRBV6-1 with TRBJ1-5, with TRBD1 matching 8 bases. V lost 7 bases to trimming and J lost 8 bases; unmatched junction nucleotides: 7. Germline V gene data show CDR1 as MNHNS and CDR2 as SASEGT. CDR3 length equals 13 residues. CDR3 sequence: CASITDRGKPQHF. CDR3 nucleotides: TGTGCCAGCATTACCGACAGGGGCAAGCCCCAGCATTTT.

V usage is TRBV28 and J usage is TRBJ2-5; tentative D call: TRBD2 (5 bases). The J call is doubtful: the DNA matches TRBJ2-7 better. The germline CDR1 and CDR2 sequences are MDHEN and SYDVKM. This CDR3 comprises 12 residues. The CDR3 loop is CATRTDSYEQYF. In DNA form, the CDR3 reads TGTGCCACGAGGACTGACTCCTACGAGCAGTACTTC.

The table lists this clonotype with a few counts. This chain connects TRBV7-8 to TRBJ2-5, with no clear D. Trimming shortened V by 1 base and J by 1 base, and 16 bases separated the two germline ends. Looked up from germline, CDR1 is SGHVS and CDR2 is FQNEAQ. There are 17 residues in the CDR3. The CDR3 reads CASSLGALGNSQETQYF. The CDR3 DNA reads TGTGCCAGCAGCTTAGGGGCGTTGGGGAACTCCCAAGAGACCCAGTACTTC.

This chain joins TRBV5-1 and TRBJ2-1; D unclear. The CDR3 spans 14 residues. Germline V gene lookup returns CDR1 SGHRS and CDR2 YFSETQ. Trimming shortened V by 3 bases and J by 4 bases, and 11 bases separated the two germline ends. CDR3: CASSSDGRYNEQFF. Here the CDR3 DNA reads TGCGCCAGCAGCTCAGACGGACGGTACAATGAGCAGTTCTTC.

This clonotype was detected many times. The V gene is TRBV4-2, the J gene TRBJ1-5; D is perhaps TRBD1 (5 bases). The germline gives CDR1 LGHNA, CDR2 YNFKEQ. V was clipped by 3 bases and J by 5 bases, with 17 bases between them. The CDR3 has 16 residues. CDR3: CASSQAGGTDYQPQHF. The CDR3 DNA follows: TGTGCCAGCAGCCAGGCCGGAGGGACGGACTATCAGCCCCAGCATTTT.

The V and J genes are TRBV29-1 and TRBJ2-4; TRBD1 aligns across 9 bases. The CDR3 loop spans 14 amino acids. Germline values: CDR1 SQVTM, CDR2 ANQGSEA. Trimming at V came to 6 bases and at J to 0 bases, leaving 3 bases not matched to a gene. CDR3 nucleotide sequence: TGCAGCGTAGGACAGGGGCAAGCCAAAAACATTCAGTACTTC. Translation: CSVGQGQAKNIQYF. Filled out from reference TRBV29-1 and TRBJ2-4, the complete variable domain reads SAVISQKPSRDICQRGTSLTIQCQVDSQVTMMFWYRQQPGQSLTLIATANQGSEATYESGFVIDKFPISRPNLTFSTLTVSNMSPEDSSIYLCSVGQGQAKNIQYFGAGTRLSVL.

The chain joins TRBV12-3 or TRBV12-4 to TRBJ2-3, with unresolved D. This CDR3 is 12 amino acids long. V gave up 6 bases and J gave up 1 base, with 5 bases separating them. Here the CDR3 reads CASRFGTDTQYF. CDR3 DNA: TGTGCCAGCAGATTCGGCACAGATACGCAGTATTTT.

This clonotype was counted between two and nine times. The chain employs TRBV11-3 and TRBJ1-2, with 7 nucleotides matching TRBD1. Per germline, CDR1 SGHNT and CDR2 YENEEA. This CDR3 is 17 amino acids long. V dropped 1 base and J dropped 5; count of bases not matched to a gene: 13. The CDR3 DNA sequence: TGTGCCAGCAGCTTAGGCGGTCCGACAGGGCCCAGATATGGCTACACCTTC. Protein: CASSLGGPTGPRYGYTF.

The chain carries TRBV12-3 or TRBV12-4 and TRBJ2-3; no clear D gene. V was trimmed by 3 bases and J by 6 bases, leaving 10 bases between them. This CDR3 has 13 amino acids. CDR3: CASSFIVEDTQYF. The CDR3, as DNA: TGTGCCAGCAGTTTTATCGTGGAGGATACGCAGTATTTT.

The V call is TRBV7-9, the J call TRBJ1-4, with D possibly TRBD1 on 5 matching bases. Trimming took off 4 bases at V and 2 bases at J, with 8 bases between the two ends. CDR3 size: 14 residues. Germline V CDR1 and CDR2: SEHNR, FQNEAQ (reference sequence). The CDR3 is CASSSGNTNEKLFF. CDR3 nucleotide sequence: TGTGCCAGCAGCTCAGGGAACACTAATGAAAAACTGTTTTTT. Using reference TRBV7-9 and TRBJ1-4 for the parts outside the CDR3, the full variable domain is DTGVSQNPRHKITKRGQNVTFRCDPISEHNRLYWYRQTLGQGPEFLTYFQNEAQLEKSRLLSDRFSAERPKGSFSTLEIQRTEQGDSAMYLCASSSGNTNEKLFFGSGTQLSVL.

V is TRBV6-1 and J is TRBJ1-2; perhaps TRBD1 as D (5 bases). Germline CDR1 is MNHNS and CDR2 is SASEGT. The CDR3 totals 15 residues. V lost 0 bases to trimming and J lost 4 bases, with 12 bases between them. The CDR3 sequence: CASSEAAGGAYGYTF. The CDR3 DNA reads TGTGCCAGCAGTGAAGCGGCAGGAGGGGCCTATGGCTACACCTTC.